The TCR beta chain under discussion was sequenced for a study of T cell responses to AZD1222 COVID-19 vaccine. Generated by immunoSEQ multiplex PCR, the TCRdb table keeps only in-frame clones and is missing some. Of 66,000 or so clones listed, 79% are singletons. In the case of this clone: Its antigen is not identified.

Study-wide results and caveats: In a largely white British group with more females than males, clonal diversity was possibly underestimated.

This CDR3 has 16 amino acids. The trim removed 5 bases at V and 1 base at J, leaving 10 bases unmatched. CDR1 SGHRS and CDR2 YFSETQ come from the germline V gene. This chain joins TRBV5-1 and TRBJ1-2; 8 bases are shared with TRBD1. The input for sequencing was peripheral blood, taken on day 0 of MenACWY control vaccination. The TCR comes from an adult in good health. The CDR3 loop reads CASRAAYRGFNYGYTF. DNA for the CDR3: TGCGCCAGCAGGGCAGCCTACAGGGGGTTTAACTATGGCTACACCTTC. The complete variable domain, with remaining parts taken from reference TRBV5-1 and TRBJ1-2, reads KAGVTQTPRYLIKTRGQQVTLSCSPISGHRSVSWYQQTPGQGLQFLFEYFSETQRNKGNFPGRFSGRQFSNSRSEMNVSTLELGDSALYLCASRAAYRGFNYGYTFGSGTRLTVV.